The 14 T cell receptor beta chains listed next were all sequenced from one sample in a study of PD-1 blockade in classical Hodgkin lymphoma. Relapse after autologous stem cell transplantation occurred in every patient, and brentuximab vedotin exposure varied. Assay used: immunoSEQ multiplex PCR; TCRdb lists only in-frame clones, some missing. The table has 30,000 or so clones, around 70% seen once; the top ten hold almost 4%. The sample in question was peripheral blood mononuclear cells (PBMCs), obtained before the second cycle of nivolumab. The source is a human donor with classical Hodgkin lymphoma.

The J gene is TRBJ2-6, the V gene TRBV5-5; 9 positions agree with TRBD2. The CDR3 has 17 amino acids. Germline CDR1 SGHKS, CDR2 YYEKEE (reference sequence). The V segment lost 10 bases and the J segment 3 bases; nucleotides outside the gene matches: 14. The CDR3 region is CASSAGGSMGGANVLTF. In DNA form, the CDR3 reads TGTGCCTCCTCGGCGGGAGGGAGTATGGGTGGGGCCAACGTCCTGACTTTC. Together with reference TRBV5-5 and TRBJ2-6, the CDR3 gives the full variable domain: DAGVTQSPTHLIKTRGQQVTLRCSPISGHKSVSWYQQVLGQGPQFIFQYYEKEERGRGNFPDRFSARQFPNYSSELNVNALLLGDSALYLCASSAGGSMGGANVLTFGAGSRLTVL.

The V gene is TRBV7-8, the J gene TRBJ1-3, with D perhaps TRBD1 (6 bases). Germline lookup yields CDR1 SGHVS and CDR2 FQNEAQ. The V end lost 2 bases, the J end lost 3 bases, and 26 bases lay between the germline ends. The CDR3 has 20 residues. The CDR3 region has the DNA TGTGCCAGCAGCTTATCACGCGCCAGGGGCGCCCCGGGTGGTGGAAACACCATATATTTT. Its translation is CASSLSRARGAPGGGNTIYF. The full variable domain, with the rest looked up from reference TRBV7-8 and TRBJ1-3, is GAGVSQSPRYKVAKRGQDVALRCDPISGHVSLFWYQQALGQGPEFLTYFQNEAQLDKSGLPSDRFFAERPEGSVSTLKIQRTQQEDSAVYLCASSLSRARGAPGGGNTIYFGEGSWLTVV.

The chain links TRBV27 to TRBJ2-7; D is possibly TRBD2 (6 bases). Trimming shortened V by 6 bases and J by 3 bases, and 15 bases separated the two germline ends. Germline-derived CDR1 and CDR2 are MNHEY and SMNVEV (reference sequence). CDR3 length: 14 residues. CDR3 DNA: TGTGCCAGCAGCCCGGTTGGAGGGAACTACGAGCAGTACTTC. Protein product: CASSPVGGNYEQYF.

CDR3 DNA sequence: TGTGCCAGTACGGGGGGTCCAGTGCCCCAGCATTTT. It encodes CASTGGPVPQHF. This chain links TRBV19 with TRBJ1-5; D is possibly TRBD1 (5 bases). Per germline, CDR1 LNHDA and CDR2 SQIVND (reference sequence). V was shortened by 7 bases and J by 9 bases, with 13 bases between the two germline ends. The CDR3 loop spans 12 amino acids.

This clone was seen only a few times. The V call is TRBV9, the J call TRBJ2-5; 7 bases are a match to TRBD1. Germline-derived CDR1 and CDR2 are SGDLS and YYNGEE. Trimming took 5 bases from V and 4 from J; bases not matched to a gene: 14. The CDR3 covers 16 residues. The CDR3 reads CASSSYDRVGRETQYF. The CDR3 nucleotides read TGTGCCAGCAGTTCCTACGACAGGGTGGGACGAGAGACCCAGTACTTC.

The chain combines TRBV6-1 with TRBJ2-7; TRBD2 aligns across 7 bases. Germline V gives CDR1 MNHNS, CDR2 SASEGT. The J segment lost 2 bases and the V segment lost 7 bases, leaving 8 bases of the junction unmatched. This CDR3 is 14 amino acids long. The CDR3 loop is CASMDTAGPYEQYF. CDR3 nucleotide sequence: TGTGCCAGCATGGACACAGCGGGGCCCTACGAGCAGTACTTC.

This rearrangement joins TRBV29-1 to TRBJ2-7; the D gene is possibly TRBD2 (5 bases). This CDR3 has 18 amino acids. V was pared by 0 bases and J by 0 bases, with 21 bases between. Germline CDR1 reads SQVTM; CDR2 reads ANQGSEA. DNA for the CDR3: TGCAGCGTTGAAGATCAGCCAAAATTCGGGGTGCCCTCCTACGAGCAGTACTTC. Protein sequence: CSVEDQPKFGVPSYEQYF.

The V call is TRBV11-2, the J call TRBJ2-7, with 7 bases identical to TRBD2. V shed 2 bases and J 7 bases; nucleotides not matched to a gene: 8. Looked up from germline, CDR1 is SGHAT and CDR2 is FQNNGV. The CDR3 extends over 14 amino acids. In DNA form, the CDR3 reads TGTGCCAGCAGCTTAAATCCGGGGGGACCGGAGCAGTACTTC. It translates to CASSLNPGGPEQYF.

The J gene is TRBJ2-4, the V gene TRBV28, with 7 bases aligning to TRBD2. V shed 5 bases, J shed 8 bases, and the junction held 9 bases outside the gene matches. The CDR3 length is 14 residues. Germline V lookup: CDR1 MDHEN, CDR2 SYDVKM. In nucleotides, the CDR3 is TGTGCCAGCAGTCTTGGGGCGGGGGAAGACATTCAGTACTTC. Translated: CASSLGAGEDIQYF.

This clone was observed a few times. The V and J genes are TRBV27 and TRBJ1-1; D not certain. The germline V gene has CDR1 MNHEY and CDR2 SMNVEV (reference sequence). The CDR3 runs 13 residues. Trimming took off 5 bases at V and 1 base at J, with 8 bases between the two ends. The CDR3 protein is CASSLTTNTEAFF. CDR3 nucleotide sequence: TGTGCCAGCAGTCTGACCACGAACACTGAAGCTTTCTTT.

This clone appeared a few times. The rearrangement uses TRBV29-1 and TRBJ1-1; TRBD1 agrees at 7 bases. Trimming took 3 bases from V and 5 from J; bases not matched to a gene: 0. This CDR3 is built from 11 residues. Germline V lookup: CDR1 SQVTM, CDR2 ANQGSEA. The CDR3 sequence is CSVDRGTEAFF. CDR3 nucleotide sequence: TGCAGCGTTGACAGGGGGACTGAAGCTTTCTTT.

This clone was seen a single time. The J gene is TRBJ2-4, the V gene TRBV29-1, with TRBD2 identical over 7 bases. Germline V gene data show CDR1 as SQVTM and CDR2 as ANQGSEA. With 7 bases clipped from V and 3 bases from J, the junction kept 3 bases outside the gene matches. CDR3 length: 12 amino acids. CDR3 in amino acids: CSASGVKNIQYF. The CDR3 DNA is TGCAGCGCGAGCGGGGTCAAAAACATTCAGTACTTC.

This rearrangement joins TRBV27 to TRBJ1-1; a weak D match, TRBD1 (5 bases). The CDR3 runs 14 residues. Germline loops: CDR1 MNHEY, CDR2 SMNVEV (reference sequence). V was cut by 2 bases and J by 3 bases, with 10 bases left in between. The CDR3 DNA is TGTGCCAGCAGTTTAAGGGGCTGGGACACTGAAGCTTTCTTT. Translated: CASSLRGWDTEAFF.

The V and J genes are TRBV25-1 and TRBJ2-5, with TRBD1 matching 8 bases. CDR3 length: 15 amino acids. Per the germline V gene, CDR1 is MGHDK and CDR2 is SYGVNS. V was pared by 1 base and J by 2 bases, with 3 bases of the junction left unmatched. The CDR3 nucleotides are TGTGCCAGCAGTGAATGGTGGACAGGGCAAGAGACCCAGTACTTC. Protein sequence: CASSEWWTGQETQYF.